One and the same sample provided the 11 T cell receptor beta chains below, sequenced in a study of T cells in Graves' hyperthyroidism and ophthalmopathy (dated by TCRdb to between 2018 and 2020). Library method: multiplex PCR. Sequencing instrument: Illumina HiSeq 2000. TCR beta CDR3 regions were amplified from RNA transcripts. A first-round RT-PCR of the TCR CDR3 used the HTBI primer set with the Qiagen OneStep RT-PCR kit. TCRdb applied fastp at Q25 and MiXCR to the public reads, then kept only in-frame beta chains. Duplicate CDR3 protein sequences are folded into a single record with the most common DNA and genes. The sample data list 470,000 or so distinct CDR3 sequences, and roughly 20% of these were observed just once. Of the sample, about 30% falls within the top ten clones. Sequences were obtained from blood. These receptors all come from a man aged 18 to 29 with Graves' hyperthyroidism.

This clonotype was recorded at least ten times. This sequence joins TRBV6-1 and TRBJ1-2, with D unresolved. The germline V gene has CDR1 MNHNS and CDR2 SASEGT. The CDR3 runs to 15 residues. V was clipped by 1 base and J by 4 bases, with 13 bases between them. CDR3 loop: CASSEEARTSYGYTF. The CDR3 DNA reads TGTGCCAGCAGTGAAGAGGCCAGAACCTCCTATGGCTACACCTTC.

The chain carries TRBV7-3 and TRBJ1-5; 10 bases line up with TRBD1. The CDR3 runs to 17 residues. V trimming: 2 bases; J trimming: 2 bases; junction bases outside the gene matches: 6. Per germline, CDR1 SGHTA and CDR2 FQGTGA. The CDR3 here is CASSLPPGQGCNQPQHF. The CDR3 bases are TGTGCCAGCAGCTTACCTCCGGGACAGGGGTGCAATCAGCCCCAGCATTTT.

This clonotype was seen more than once but under ten times. The chain combines TRBV4-1 with TRBJ2-7, with 11 bases that match TRBD1. The trim removed 2 bases at V and 7 bases at J, leaving 10 bases unmatched. CDR3 length equals 16 residues. Germline V gene sequence: CDR1 MGHRA, CDR2 YSYEKL. The CDR3 DNA sequence: TGCGCCAGCAGCCAACAGGGGACAGGGGGATCCCAAGAGCAGTACTTC. Protein sequence: CASSQQGTGGSQEQYF.

The rearrangement links TRBV18 to TRBJ1-1; D is uncertain. Germline lookup yields CDR1 KGHSH and CDR2 LQKENI. Trimming took 1 base from V and 5 from J, leaving 20 bases between them. This CDR3 has 17 amino acids. This CDR3 reads CASSPLVADPFRTEAFF. CDR3 nucleotide sequence: TGTGCCAGCTCACCACTTGTGGCGGACCCCTTCCGAACTGAAGCTTTCTTT.

This clonotype was detected ten times or more. The chain joins TRBV5-6 to TRBJ2-5; 11 positions agree with TRBD2. Germline CDR1 SGHDT, CDR2 YYEEEE. After removal of 3 bases from V and 2 bases from J, the junction contained 6 bases not matched to a gene. This CDR3 comprises 16 residues. CDR3 DNA: TGTGCCAGCAGCTGGGGGACTAGCGGACTACAAGAGACCCAGTACTTC. Its translation is CASSWGTSGLQETQYF.

This clonotype was counted at least ten times. The chain is built from TRBV24-1 and TRBJ2-7; the D is unclear. The V and J ends lost 3 bases and 0 bases respectively, with 8 bases between them. In germline, CDR1 is KGHDR, CDR2 SFDVKD. The CDR3 length is 14 residues. The CDR3 DNA sequence: TGTGCCACCAGTGATAAACGGGTCTCCTACGAGCAGTACTTC. This gives the protein CATSDKRVSYEQYF.

The rearrangement joins TRBV28 to TRBJ2-5; TRBD1 or TRBD2 may be the D gene (7 bases each). This CDR3 is built from 14 residues. The germline V and J ends were trimmed by 5 bases and 6 bases, with 16 bases remaining between them. Germline CDR1 MDHEN, CDR2 SYDVKM. The CDR3 nucleotides read TGTGCCAGCAGTCCAGGGGGAGGGCGCAAGACCCAGTACTTC. Its translation: CASSPGGGRKTQYF.

This clonotype was recorded many times. This chain uses TRBV7-9 with TRBJ1-1; D gene ambiguous. The CDR3 is 12 residues long. Trimming took 4 bases from V and 6 from J, leaving 9 bases between them. Germline V gene lookup returns CDR1 SEHNR and CDR2 FQNEAQ (reference sequence). The CDR3 loop reads CASSSIGAEAFF. In DNA form, the CDR3 reads TGTGCCAGCAGCTCGATAGGCGCTGAAGCTTTCTTT.

A few counts support this clonotype. The chain carries TRBV29-1 and TRBJ2-2; D is unresolved. Trimming stripped 6 bases from V and 5 bases from J, with 10 bases between. The CDR3 consists of 12 residues. Germline assignment: CDR1 SQVTM and CDR2 ANQGSEA. The CDR3 spells CSVAPGTGELFF. CDR3 sequence (DNA): TGCAGCGTGGCACCCGGGACCGGGGAGCTGTTTTTT.

V usage is TRBV12-3 or TRBV12-4 and J usage is TRBJ2-4; D not resolved. Trimming shortened V by 2 bases and J by 0 bases, and 11 bases separated the two germline ends. The CDR3 contains 16 residues. The CDR3 sequence: CASSLRRFLAKNIQYF. As DNA, the CDR3 is TGTGCCAGCAGTTTAAGGCGGTTCCTAGCCAAAAACATTCAGTACTTC.

This clonotype was recorded at least ten times. The gene calls are TRBV6-5 and TRBJ2-7, with 9 bases identical to TRBD1. Germline V gene sequence: CDR1 MNHEY, CDR2 SVGAGI. Losses at the gene ends were 2 bases for V and 4 bases for J; bases not matched to a gene: 3. The CDR3 totals 14 residues. The CDR3 spells CASSYLGQGYEQYF. The CDR3 nucleotides are TGTGCCAGCAGTTACCTGGGACAGGGTTACGAGCAGTACTTC.